The 30 T cell receptor beta chains given below trace back to one sample, sequenced in a study of cytomegalovirus exposure and HLA in healthy donors. The PCR was carried out with 60 Vbeta primers and 13 Jbeta primers. Profiling relied on immunoSEQ multiplex PCR, and the TCRdb table lists in-frame clones only, not all of them. The data hold roughly 130,000 clones, with roughly 84% observed a single time. What was sequenced was PBMCs. These receptors were obtained from a woman aged 18 to 35 in good health and CMV-seropositive.

The CDR3: CASSLAPGQKRLASEQYF. The CDR3 nucleotides are TGTGCCAGCAGCTTGGCCCCGGGACAGAAACGACTAGCGAGTGAGCAGTACTTC. The chain joins TRBV5-6 to TRBJ2-7; D is perhaps TRBD2 (8 bases). Trimming took off 0 bases at V and 7 bases at J, with 26 bases between the two ends. Germline lookup yields CDR1 SGHDT and CDR2 YYEEEE. CDR3 length: 18 amino acids.

This rearrangement joins TRBV19 to TRBJ2-3, with D maybe TRBD2 (6 bases). The germline gives CDR1 LNHDA, CDR2 SQIVND (reference sequence). Trimming shortened V by 1 base and J by 0 bases, and 8 bases separated the two germline ends. CDR3 length: 15 amino acids. CDR3 coding DNA: TGTGCCAGTAGTATAGTAGCGGTTAGCACAGATACGCAGTATTTT. Amino acid sequence: CASSIVAVSTDTQYF.

The CDR3 DNA reads TGTGCCTCCAGACAGCTACCTAATGGCTACACCTTC. Its protein product is CASRQLPNGYTF. The V call is TRBV2, the J call TRBJ1-2; perhaps TRBD1 as D (5 bases). Germline-derived CDR1 and CDR2 are SNHLY and FYNNEI. The CDR3 totals 12 residues. The V and J ends lost 11 bases and 6 bases respectively, with 16 bases between them. Full variable domain (missing parts from reference TRBV2 and TRBJ1-2): EPEVTQTPSHQVTQMGQEVILRCVPISNHLYFYWYRQILGQKVEFLVSFYNNEISEKSEIFDDQFSVERPDGSNFTLKIRSTKLEDSAMYFCASRQLPNGYTFGSGTRLTVV.

About this clone: Other DNA sequences in this specimen translate into the identical CDR3. The chain has TRBV4-1 and TRBJ2-5, with 8 bases matching TRBD2. The CDR3 is made up of 13 amino acids. Looked up from germline, CDR1 is MGHRA and CDR2 is YSYEKL. V lost 3 bases, J lost 5 bases, and 2 bases stayed unmatched. The CDR3 protein is CASSQGLVETQYF. The CDR3 DNA reads as TGCGCCAGCAGCCAGGGACTAGTCGAGACCCAGTACTTC.

This chain connects TRBV7-9 to TRBJ1-2; TRBD1 might be the D (5 bases). Germline V CDR1 and CDR2: SEHNR, FQNEAQ (reference sequence). The CDR3 is 13 residues long. Between the trimmed V and J ends, which lost 0 bases and 13 bases, there was a span of 15 bases. The CDR3 coding sequence is TGTGCCAGCAGCTTAGCGGCGTCGGGGGAGGGCACCTTC. Amino acids: CASSLAASGEGTF.

The chain uses TRBV28 and TRBJ2-7, with 7 bases lining up with TRBD1. V lost 2 bases, J lost 5 bases, and 9 bases stayed unmatched. Germline lookup yields CDR1 MDHEN and CDR2 SYDVKM. The CDR3 runs 15 residues. CDR3 amino acids: CASSLAGTVPHEQYF. The CDR3 DNA reads as TGTGCCAGCAGTTTAGCCGGGACAGTTCCCCACGAGCAGTACTTC.

This chain uses TRBV19 with TRBJ2-4; 8 bases line up with TRBD1. Trimming took 0 bases from V and 1 from J; bases not matched to a gene: 14. CDR3 length equals 20 residues. The V gene's germline CDR1 is LNHDA and CDR2 SQIVND (reference sequence). CDR3 sequence reads: CASSIDLSLAGGLAKNIQYF. CDR3 bases: TGTGCCAGTAGTATAGATCTATCCCTCGCAGGGGGCCTGGCCAAAAACATTCAGTACTTC.

The chain is built from TRBV19 and TRBJ2-1; D is possibly TRBD2 (6 bases). Trimming pared 0 bases from V and 4 bases from J, leaving 13 bases between. Germline-derived CDR1 and CDR2 are LNHDA and SQIVND (reference sequence). The CDR3 is 16 residues long. CDR3 residues: CASSIEPGGSYNEQFF. CDR3 nucleotide sequence: TGTGCCAGTAGTATAGAACCCGGGGGATCTTACAATGAGCAGTTCTTC.

The chain couples TRBV30 to TRBJ1-6; D gene ambiguous. This CDR3 contains 15 residues. Germline V CDR1 and CDR2: GTSNPN, SVGIG (reference sequence). Deletions cut 4 bases from V and 7 bases from J, with 17 bases between. CDR3 sequence reads: CAWMGGDYYNSPLHF. Written as DNA, the CDR3 is TGTGCCTGGATGGGCGGGGATTATTACAATTCACCCCTCCACTTT.

This chain joins TRBV30 and TRBJ1-3; D is uncertain. The germline V gene has CDR1 GTSNPN and CDR2 SVGIG (reference sequence). Trimming stripped 2 bases from V and 13 bases from J, with 12 bases between. The CDR3 totals 11 residues. This chain's CDR3 is CAWSLITPIYF. The CDR3 bases are TGTGCCTGGAGTCTCATAACACCTATATATTTT.

Only one count was recorded for this clone. V and J are TRBV4-1 and TRBJ1-2, with D perhaps matching TRBD1 (6 bases). The CDR3 loop spans 13 amino acids. The germline V gene encodes CDR1 MGHRA and CDR2 YSYEKL. V lost 3 bases and J 8 bases, leaving 13 bases between the germline ends. CDR3 nucleotide sequence: TGCGCCAGCAGCCAGACAGGCGGGGGGGGCTACACCTTC. It yields the protein CASSQTGGGGYTF.

This chain uses TRBV18 with TRBJ1-1; D ambiguous. V lost 3 bases and J lost 5, with 7 bases in between. The germline gives CDR1 KGHSH, CDR2 LQKENI. The CDR3 extends over 12 amino acids. The CDR3 here is CASSPPETEAFF. DNA of the CDR3: TGTGCCAGCTCACCCCCCGAGACTGAAGCTTTCTTT.

This clone was observed a few times. This sequence joins TRBV2 and TRBJ1-3; possibly TRBD1 for D (6 bases). In germline, CDR1 is SNHLY, CDR2 FYNNEI. Trimming pared 8 bases from V and 2 bases from J, leaving 19 bases between. The CDR3 length is 16 residues. The CDR3 sequence is CASSYNRDPPGNTIYF. The DNA of the CDR3 is TGTGCCAGCTCCTATAACAGGGACCCCCCTGGAAACACCATATATTTT.

The chain is built from TRBV15 and TRBJ2-4; 7 nucleotides line up with TRBD1. Unmatched junction bases numbered 4, after V lost 0 bases and J lost 5 bases. Germline-derived CDR1 and CDR2 are LNHNV and YYDKDF (reference sequence). The CDR3 spans 15 residues. CDR3 coding DNA: TGTGCCACCAGCAGAGATATAGGGACAGAAAACATTCAGTACTTC. Amino acids: CATSRDIGTENIQYF.

The rearrangement links TRBV19 to TRBJ2-7; maybe TRBD2 (6 bases). CDR1 and CDR2 (germline): LNHDA, SQIVND (reference sequence). This CDR3 is 16 amino acids long. Trimming pared 4 bases from V and 4 bases from J, leaving 20 bases between. The CDR3 reads CASSTLRASEGYEQYF. CDR3 DNA sequence: TGTGCCAGTAGTACCCTCCGTGCTAGCGAGGGTTACGAGCAGTACTTC. Full variable domain (missing parts from reference TRBV19 and TRBJ2-7): DGGITQSPKYLFRKEGQNVTLSCEQNLNHDAMYWYRQDPGQGLRLIYYSQIVNDFQKGDIAEGYSVSREKKESFPLTVTSAQKNPTAFYLCASSTLRASEGYEQYFGPGTRLTVT.

This chain joins TRBV19 and TRBJ2-7; D remains ambiguous. Trimming shortened V by 3 bases and J by 0 bases, and 9 bases separated the two germline ends. CDR1 LNHDA and CDR2 SQIVND come from the germline V gene (reference sequence). The CDR3 contains 14 residues. This CDR3 reads CASSMSVSSYEQYF. For the CDR3, the DNA is TGTGCCAGTAGTATGTCCGTCAGCTCCTACGAGCAGTACTTC.

The genes are TRBV7-3 and TRBJ2-4, with TRBD1 matching 9 bases. With 5 bases clipped from V and 4 bases from J, the junction kept 3 bases outside the gene matches. CDR3 length: 14 amino acids. CDR1 is SGHTA and CDR2 is FQGTGA in the germline V gene. The CDR3 spells CASSPGTGKNIQYF. CDR3 nucleotides: TGTGCCAGCAGCCCCGGGACAGGGAAAAACATTCAGTACTTC.

The gene calls are TRBV27 and TRBJ1-1, with D maybe TRBD1 (5 bases). Trimming left V 2 bases short and J 5 bases short, with 9 bases between. CDR1 MNHEY and CDR2 SMNVEV come from the germline V gene (reference sequence). The CDR3 consists of 13 residues. The DNA of the CDR3 is TGTGCCAGCAGTTTACAGGGCCGAACTGAAGCTTTCTTT. It is translated as CASSLQGRTEAFF.

This sequence joins TRBV7-9 and TRBJ2-2; the D gene is possibly TRBD1 (7 bases). V lost 7 bases and J 1 base, leaving 13 bases between the germline ends. Looked up from germline, CDR1 is SEHNR and CDR2 is FQNEAQ (reference sequence). This CDR3 contains 15 residues. CDR3 region: CASTSRGENTGELFF. As DNA, the CDR3 is TGTGCCAGCACCAGCAGGGGGGAGAACACCGGGGAGCTGTTTTTT.

This chain links TRBV6-4 with TRBJ2-5, with 7 bases aligning to TRBD2. The end of the DNA is better explained by TRBJ2-7, so the J call may be wrong. Per the germline V gene, CDR1 is MRHNA and CDR2 is SNTAGT. The CDR3 is 15 residues long. The CDR3 bases are TGTGCCAGCTCCCCTTCAGTGAGCGGGACCTACGAGCAGTACTTC. It codes for CASSPSVSGTYEQYF.

This chain connects TRBV7-9 to TRBJ1-4, with D possibly TRBD1 on 6 matching bases. Germline V gives CDR1 SEHNR, CDR2 FQNEAQ (reference sequence). V was trimmed by 5 bases and J by 2 bases, leaving 21 bases between them. The CDR3 has 18 amino acids. CDR3: CASSGEAQGYSTNEKLFF. CDR3 in DNA: TGTGCCAGCAGCGGGGAAGCACAGGGCTATTCCACTAATGAAAAACTGTTTTTT.

J is TRBJ1-6 and V is TRBV28; unclear D gene. The V end was cut by 8 bases, the J end by 9 bases, with 11 bases between. This CDR3 region has 12 residues. CDR1 and CDR2 from the germline V gene are MDHEN and SYDVKM. The CDR3 region is CASGVGSSPLHF. The CDR3 nucleotides are TGTGCCAGCGGCGTCGGGAGTTCACCCCTCCACTTT. Supplemented by reference TRBV28 and TRBJ1-6, the full variable domain reads DVKVTQSSRYLVKRTGEKVFLECVQDMDHENMFWYRQDPGLGLRLIYFSYDVKMKEKGDIPEGYSVSREKKERFSLILESASTNQTSMYLCASGVGSSPLHFGNGTRLTVT.

The CDR3: CASSYLRTGGSYGYTF. The CDR3 DNA sequence: TGTGCCAGCAGTTACCTAAGGACAGGGGGCAGCTATGGCTACACCTTC. This rearrangement joins TRBV6-5 to TRBJ1-2, with 11 bases that match TRBD1. V trimming: 2 bases; J trimming: 4 bases; junction bases outside the gene matches: 6. Germline V CDR1 and CDR2: MNHEY, SVGAGI. The CDR3 totals 16 residues.

A note on this clone: The junction departs from germline at one end; a sequencing error may be responsible. The rearrangement joins TRBV20-1 to TRBJ1-6; possibly TRBD1 for D (5 bases). This CDR3 has 11 amino acids. Germline loops: CDR1 DFQATT, CDR2 SNEGSKA (reference sequence). Written as DNA, the CDR3 is TGCAGTGCGTCCTCCAAGGGACTACCTGCTTTT. Translation: CSASSKGLPAF.

About this clone: One end of the junction fails to match germline, which may point to a read error. The genes are TRBV7-9 and TRBJ1-2; D call uncertain. Germline-derived CDR1 and CDR2 are SEHNR and FQNEAQ (reference sequence). This CDR3 is 11 amino acids long. The CDR3 region is CSSTGDYGYTF. CDR3 bases: TGTTCCAGCACCGGGGACTATGGCTACACCTTC. Using reference TRBV7-9 and TRBJ1-2 for the parts outside the CDR3, the full variable domain is DTGVSQNPRHKITKRGQNVTFRCDPISEHNRLYWYRQTLGQGPEFLTYFQNEAQLEKSRLLSDRFSAERPKGSFSTLEIQRTEQGDSAMYLCSSTGDYGYTFGSGTRLTVV.

The J gene is TRBJ2-7, the V gene TRBV18; tentatively, D is TRBD2 (6 bases). V was shortened by 2 bases and J by 7 bases, with 12 bases between the two germline ends. This CDR3 has 13 amino acids. CDR1 is KGHSH and CDR2 is LQKENI in the germline V gene. The CDR3 loop is CASSPSSGREQYF. As DNA, the CDR3 is TGTGCCAGCTCACCATCATCGGGGAGGGAGCAGTACTTC. Based on the CDR3 plus reference TRBV18 and TRBJ2-7, the full variable domain is NAGVMQNPRHLVRRRGQEARLRCSPMKGHSHVYWYRQLPEEGLKFMVYLQKENIIDESGMPKERFSAEFPKEGPSILRIQQVVRGDSAAYFCASSPSSGREQYFGPGTRLTVT.

Comments on this clone: A read error may explain this, as a much larger clone is one base away. V gene TRBV5-1 combines with J gene TRBJ2-7; 8 bases match TRBD2. The CDR3 has 17 residues. Germline V gene sequence: CDR1 SGHRS, CDR2 YFSETQ. V was clipped by 0 bases and J by 3 bases; unmatched bases: 11. CDR3 DNA: TGCGCCAGCAGCTTGGGTAGCGGGGCAAACTCCGTCTACGAGCAGTACTTC. Translation: CASSLGSGANSVYEQYF. The full variable domain, with the rest looked up from reference TRBV5-1 and TRBJ2-7, is KAGVTQTPRYLIKTRGQQVTLSCSPISGHRSVSWYQQTPGQGLQFLFEYFSETQRNKGNFPGRFSGRQFSNSRSEMNVSTLELGDSALYLCASSLGSGANSVYEQYFGPGTRLTVT.

V and J are TRBV10-3 and TRBJ2-2; a weak D match, TRBD2 (6 bases). Trimming removed 6 bases from V and 0 bases from J, with 11 bases in between. This CDR3 contains 15 residues. The germline CDR1 and CDR2 sequences are ENHRY and SYGVKD. The CDR3 here is CAIRPEGPNTGELFF. CDR3 bases: TGTGCCATCAGGCCGGAGGGACCGAACACCGGGGAGCTGTTTTTT.

The CDR3 DNA is TGTGCCACTTCTTACGACAAAACCTACGAGCAGTACTTC. The encoded protein is CATSYDKTYEQYF. V usage is TRBV6-1 and J usage is TRBJ2-7; unclear D gene. With 10 bases removed from V and 2 bases from J, the gap between germline ends came to 15 bases. The CDR3 length is 13 residues. Germline V gives CDR1 MNHNS, CDR2 SASEGT.

V usage is TRBV5-4 and J usage is TRBJ2-1, with 7 bases fitting TRBD2. The CDR3 covers 15 residues. Germline loops: CDR1 SGHNT, CDR2 YYREEE (reference sequence). J gave up 5 bases and V 1 base, and 6 bases lay outside the gene matches. The CDR3 bases are TGTGCCAGCAGCTTGAGCCAGCGGGGCAACAATGAGCAGTTCTTC. Protein product: CASSLSQRGNNEQFF.